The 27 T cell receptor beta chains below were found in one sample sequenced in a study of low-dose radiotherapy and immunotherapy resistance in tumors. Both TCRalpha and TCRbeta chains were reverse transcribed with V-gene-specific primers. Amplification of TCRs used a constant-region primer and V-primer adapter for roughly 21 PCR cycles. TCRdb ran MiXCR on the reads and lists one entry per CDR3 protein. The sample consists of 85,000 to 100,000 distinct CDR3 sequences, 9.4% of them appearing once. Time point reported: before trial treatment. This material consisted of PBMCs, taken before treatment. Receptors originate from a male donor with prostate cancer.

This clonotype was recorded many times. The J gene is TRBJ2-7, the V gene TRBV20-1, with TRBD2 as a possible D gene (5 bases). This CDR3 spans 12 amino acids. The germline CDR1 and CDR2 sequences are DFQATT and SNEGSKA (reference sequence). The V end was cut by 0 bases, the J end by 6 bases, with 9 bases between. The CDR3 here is CSARDWEFEQYF. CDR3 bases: TGCAGTGCTAGAGATTGGGAGTTCGAGCAGTACTTC.

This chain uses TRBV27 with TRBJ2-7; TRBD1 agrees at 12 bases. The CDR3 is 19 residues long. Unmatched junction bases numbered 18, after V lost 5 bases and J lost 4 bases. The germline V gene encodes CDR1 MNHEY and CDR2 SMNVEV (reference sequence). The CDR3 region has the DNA TGTGCCAGCAGTCCACCTCGGGGGTTTCGGGACAGGGGGCATTACGAGCAGTACTTC. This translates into CASSPPRGFRDRGHYEQYF.

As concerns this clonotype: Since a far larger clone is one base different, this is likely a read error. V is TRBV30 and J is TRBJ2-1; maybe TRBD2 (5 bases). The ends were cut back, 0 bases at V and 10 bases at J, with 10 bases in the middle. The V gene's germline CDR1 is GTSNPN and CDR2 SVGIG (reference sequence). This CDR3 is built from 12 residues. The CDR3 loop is CAWSVPDYEQFF. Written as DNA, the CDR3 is TGTGCCTGGAGTGTCCCCGACTACGAGCAGTTCTTC.

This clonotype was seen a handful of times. The CDR3 is CASSAFRDSYNEQFF. CDR3 coding DNA: TGTGCCAGTAGTGCATTCCGGGACAGTTACAATGAGCAGTTCTTC. This chain connects TRBV19 to TRBJ2-1; 7 nucleotides agree with TRBD1. The CDR3 totals 15 residues. J lost 4 bases, V lost 5 bases, and 8 bases had no gene match. Per the germline V gene, CDR1 is LNHDA and CDR2 is SQIVND (reference sequence).

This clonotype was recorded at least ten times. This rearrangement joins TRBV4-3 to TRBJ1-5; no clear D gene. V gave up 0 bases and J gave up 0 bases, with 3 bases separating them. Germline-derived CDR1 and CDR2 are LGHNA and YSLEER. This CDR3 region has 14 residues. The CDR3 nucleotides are TGCGCCAGCAGCCAAGAACGTAGCAATCAGCCCCAGCATTTT. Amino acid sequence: CASSQERSNQPQHF.

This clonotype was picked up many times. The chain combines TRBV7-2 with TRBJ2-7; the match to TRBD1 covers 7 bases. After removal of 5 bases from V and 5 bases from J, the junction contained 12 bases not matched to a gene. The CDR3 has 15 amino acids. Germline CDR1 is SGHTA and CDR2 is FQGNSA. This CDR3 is CASSLTGQPSDEQYF. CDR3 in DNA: TGTGCCAGCAGCCTTACGGGACAGCCCTCGGACGAGCAGTACTTC.

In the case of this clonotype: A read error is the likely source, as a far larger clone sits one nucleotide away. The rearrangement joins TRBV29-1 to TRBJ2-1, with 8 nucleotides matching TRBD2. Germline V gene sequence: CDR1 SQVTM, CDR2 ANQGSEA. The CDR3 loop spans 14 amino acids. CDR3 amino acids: CSASTSDSYNEQFF. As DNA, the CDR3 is TGCAGTGCCTCGACTAGCGACAGCTACAATGAGCAGTTCTTC.

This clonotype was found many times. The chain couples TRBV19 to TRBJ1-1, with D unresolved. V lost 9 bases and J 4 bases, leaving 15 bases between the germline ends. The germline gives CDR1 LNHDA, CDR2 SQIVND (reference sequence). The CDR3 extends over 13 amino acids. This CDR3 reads CASLPPRSTEAFF. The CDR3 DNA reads TGTGCCAGCCTCCCTCCCCGGTCCACTGAAGCTTTCTTT.

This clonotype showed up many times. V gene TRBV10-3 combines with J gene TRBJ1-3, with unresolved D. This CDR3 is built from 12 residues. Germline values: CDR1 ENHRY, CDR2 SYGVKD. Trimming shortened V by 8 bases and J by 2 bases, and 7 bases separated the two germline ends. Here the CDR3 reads CAILNAGNTIYF. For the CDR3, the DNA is TGTGCCATCCTAAACGCTGGAAACACCATATATTTT.

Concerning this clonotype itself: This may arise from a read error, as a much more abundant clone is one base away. CDR3 in DNA: TGTGCCAGCGGGCCCAATCGGCCCCAGCATTTT. It codes for CASGPNRPQHF. This sequence joins TRBV26 and TRBJ1-5. TRBV26 is assigned pseudogene status. The CDR3 spans 11 residues.

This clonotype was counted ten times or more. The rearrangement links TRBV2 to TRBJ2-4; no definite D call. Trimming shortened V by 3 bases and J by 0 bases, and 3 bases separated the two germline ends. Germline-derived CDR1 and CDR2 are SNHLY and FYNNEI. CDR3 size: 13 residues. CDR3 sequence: CASSEVAKNIQYF. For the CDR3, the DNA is TGTGCCAGCAGTGAGGTAGCCAAAAACATTCAGTACTTC. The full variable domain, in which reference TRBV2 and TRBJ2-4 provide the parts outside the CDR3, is EPEVTQTPSHQVTQMGQEVILRCVPISNHLYFYWYRQILGQKVEFLVSFYNNEISEKSEIFDDQFSVERPDGSNFTLKIRSTKLEDSAMYFCASSEVAKNIQYFGAGTRLSVL.

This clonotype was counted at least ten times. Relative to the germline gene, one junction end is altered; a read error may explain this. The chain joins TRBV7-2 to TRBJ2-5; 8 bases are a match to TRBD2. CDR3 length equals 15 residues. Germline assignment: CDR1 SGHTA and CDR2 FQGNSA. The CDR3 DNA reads TGTGCCAGCAGTTTAGACGCGGGAGGAGGCCAGACCCAGTACTTC. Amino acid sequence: CASSLDAGGGQTQYF.

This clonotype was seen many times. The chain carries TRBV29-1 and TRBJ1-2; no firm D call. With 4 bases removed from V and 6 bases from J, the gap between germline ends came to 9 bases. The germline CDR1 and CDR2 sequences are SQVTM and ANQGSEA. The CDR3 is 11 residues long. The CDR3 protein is CSVAIRDGYTF. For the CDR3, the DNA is TGCAGCGTTGCGATCCGGGATGGCTACACCTTC.

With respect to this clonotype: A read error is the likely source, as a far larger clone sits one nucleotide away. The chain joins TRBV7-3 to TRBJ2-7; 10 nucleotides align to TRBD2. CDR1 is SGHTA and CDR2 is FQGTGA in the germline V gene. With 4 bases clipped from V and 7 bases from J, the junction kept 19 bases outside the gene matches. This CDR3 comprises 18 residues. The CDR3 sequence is CASSSWSSGRGTGDEQYF. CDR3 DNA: TGTGCCAGCAGCTCCTGGTCAAGCGGGAGGGGGACTGGGGATGAGCAGTACTTC.

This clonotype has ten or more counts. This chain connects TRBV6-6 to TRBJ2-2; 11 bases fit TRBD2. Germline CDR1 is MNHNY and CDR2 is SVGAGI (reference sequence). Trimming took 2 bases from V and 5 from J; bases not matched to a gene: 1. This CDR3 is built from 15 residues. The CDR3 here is CASSYTSGSTGELFF. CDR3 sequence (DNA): TGTGCCAGCAGTTACACTAGCGGGAGTACCGGGGAGCTGTTTTTT.

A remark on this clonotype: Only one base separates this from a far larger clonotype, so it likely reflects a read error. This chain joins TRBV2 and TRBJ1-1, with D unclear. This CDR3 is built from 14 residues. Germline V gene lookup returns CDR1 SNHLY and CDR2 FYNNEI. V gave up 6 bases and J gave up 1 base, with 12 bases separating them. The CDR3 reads CASSLALQNTEAFF. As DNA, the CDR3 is TGTGCCAGCAGCCTAGCACTCCAGAACACTGAAGCTTTCTTT.

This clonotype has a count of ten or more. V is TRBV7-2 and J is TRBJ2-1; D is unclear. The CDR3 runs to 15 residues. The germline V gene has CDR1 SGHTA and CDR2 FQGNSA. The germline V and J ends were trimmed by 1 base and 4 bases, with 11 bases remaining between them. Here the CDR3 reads CASSLDPSGYNEQFF. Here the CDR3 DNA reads TGTGCCAGCAGCTTAGACCCTTCCGGATACAATGAGCAGTTCTTC. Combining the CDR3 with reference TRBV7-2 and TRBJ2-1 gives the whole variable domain GAGVSQSPSNKVTEKGKDVELRCDPISGHTALYWYRQSLGQGLEFLIYFQGNSAPDKSGLPSDRFSAERTGGSVSTLTIQRTQQEDSAVYLCASSLDPSGYNEQFFGPGTRLTVL.

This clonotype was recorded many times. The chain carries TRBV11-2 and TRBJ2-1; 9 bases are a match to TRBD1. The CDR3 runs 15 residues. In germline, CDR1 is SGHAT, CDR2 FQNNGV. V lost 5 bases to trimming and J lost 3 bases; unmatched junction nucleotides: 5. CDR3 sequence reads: CASSPGQGYYNEQFF. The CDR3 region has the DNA TGTGCCAGCAGCCCGGGACAGGGATACTACAATGAGCAGTTCTTC.

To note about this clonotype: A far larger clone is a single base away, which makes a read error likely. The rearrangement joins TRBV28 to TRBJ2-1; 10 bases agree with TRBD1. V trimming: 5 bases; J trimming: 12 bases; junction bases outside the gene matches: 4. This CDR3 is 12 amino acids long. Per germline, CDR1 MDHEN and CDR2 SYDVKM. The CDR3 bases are TGTGCCAGCAGTCAAGGACAGGGGGGGCAGTTCTTC. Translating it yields CASSQGQGGQFF. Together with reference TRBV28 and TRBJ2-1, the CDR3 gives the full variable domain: DVKVTQSSRYLVKRTGEKVFLECVQDMDHENMFWYRQDPGLGLRLIYFSYDVKMKEKGDIPEGYSVSREKKERFSLILESASTNQTSMYLCASSQGQGGQFFGPGTRLTVL.

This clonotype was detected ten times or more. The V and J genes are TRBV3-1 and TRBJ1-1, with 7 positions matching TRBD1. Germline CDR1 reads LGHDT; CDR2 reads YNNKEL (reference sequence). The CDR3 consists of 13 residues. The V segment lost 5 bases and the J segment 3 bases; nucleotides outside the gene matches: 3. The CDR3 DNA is TGTGCCAGCAGCTCAACAGGGGACACTGAAGCTTTCTTT. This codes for CASSSTGDTEAFF.

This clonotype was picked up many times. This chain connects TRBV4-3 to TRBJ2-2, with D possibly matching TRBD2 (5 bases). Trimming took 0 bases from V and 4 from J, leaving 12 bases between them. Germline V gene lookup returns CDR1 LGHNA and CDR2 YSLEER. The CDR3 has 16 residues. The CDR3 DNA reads TGCGCCAGCAGCCAAGATGCAAGCGGCACCACCGGGGAGCTGTTTTTT. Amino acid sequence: CASSQDASGTTGELFF.

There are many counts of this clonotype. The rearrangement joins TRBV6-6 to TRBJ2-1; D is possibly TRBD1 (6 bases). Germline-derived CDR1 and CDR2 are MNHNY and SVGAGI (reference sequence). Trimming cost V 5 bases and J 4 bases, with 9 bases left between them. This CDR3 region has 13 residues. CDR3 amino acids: CASSRTVYNEQFF. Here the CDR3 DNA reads TGTGCCAGCAGTCGGACAGTTTACAATGAGCAGTTCTTC.

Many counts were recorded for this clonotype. As DNA, the CDR3 is TGTGCCAGCAGCTTATTTGACGGACTAGCGGGACTGGCCAAAAACATTCAGTACTTC. Residues: CASSLFDGLAGLAKNIQYF. The chain employs TRBV7-2 and TRBJ2-4, with 12 nucleotides matching TRBD2. The V gene end was trimmed by 2 bases and the J gene end by 1 base; junction bases not matched to a gene: 9. The CDR3 spans 19 residues. Germline lookup yields CDR1 SGHTA and CDR2 FQGNSA.

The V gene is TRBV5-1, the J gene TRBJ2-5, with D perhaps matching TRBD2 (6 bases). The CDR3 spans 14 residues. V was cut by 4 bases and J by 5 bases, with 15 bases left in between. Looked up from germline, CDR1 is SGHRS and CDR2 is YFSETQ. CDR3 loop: CASSGRWGSETQYF. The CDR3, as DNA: TGCGCCAGCAGCGGGAGGTGGGGGAGCGAGACCCAGTACTTC.

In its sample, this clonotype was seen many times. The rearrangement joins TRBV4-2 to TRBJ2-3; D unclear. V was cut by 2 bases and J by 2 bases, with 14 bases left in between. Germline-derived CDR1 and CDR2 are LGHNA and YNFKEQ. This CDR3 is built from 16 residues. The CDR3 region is CASSQSLGGYTDTQYF. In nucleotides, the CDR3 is TGTGCCAGCAGCCAATCACTTGGCGGATACACAGATACGCAGTATTTT.

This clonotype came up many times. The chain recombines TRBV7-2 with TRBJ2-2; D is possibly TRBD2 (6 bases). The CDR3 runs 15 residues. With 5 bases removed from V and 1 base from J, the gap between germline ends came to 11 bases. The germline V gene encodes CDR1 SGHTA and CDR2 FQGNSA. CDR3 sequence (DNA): TGTGCCAGCAGCAAGGGACTCGTGAACACCGGGGAGCTGTTTTTT. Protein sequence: CASSKGLVNTGELFF.

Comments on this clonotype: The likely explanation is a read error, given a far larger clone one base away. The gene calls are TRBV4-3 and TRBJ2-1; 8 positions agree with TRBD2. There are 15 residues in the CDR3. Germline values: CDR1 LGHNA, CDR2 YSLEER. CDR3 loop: CANSTSGSSNNEQFF. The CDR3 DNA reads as TGCGCCAACAGCACCAGCGGGAGTTCCAACAATGAGCAGTTCTTC.